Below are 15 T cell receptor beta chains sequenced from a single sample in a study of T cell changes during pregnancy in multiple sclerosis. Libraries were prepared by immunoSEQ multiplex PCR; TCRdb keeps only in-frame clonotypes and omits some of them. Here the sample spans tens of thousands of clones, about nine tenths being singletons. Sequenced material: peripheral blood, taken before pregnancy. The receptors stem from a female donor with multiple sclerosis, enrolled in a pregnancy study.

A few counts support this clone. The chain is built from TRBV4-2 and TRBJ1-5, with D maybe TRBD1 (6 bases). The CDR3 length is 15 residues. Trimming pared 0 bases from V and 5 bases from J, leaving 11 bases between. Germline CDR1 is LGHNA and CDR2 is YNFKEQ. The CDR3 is CASSQDGGADQPQHF. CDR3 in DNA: TGTGCCAGCAGCCAAGATGGGGGGGCGGATCAGCCCCAGCATTTT.

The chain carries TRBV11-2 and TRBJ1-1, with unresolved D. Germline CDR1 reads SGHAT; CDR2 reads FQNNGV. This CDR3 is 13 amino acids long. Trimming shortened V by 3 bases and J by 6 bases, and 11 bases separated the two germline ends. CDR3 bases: TGTGCCAGCAGCTTCTTCCCTGAGTCTGAAGCTTTCTTT. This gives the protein CASSFFPESEAFF.

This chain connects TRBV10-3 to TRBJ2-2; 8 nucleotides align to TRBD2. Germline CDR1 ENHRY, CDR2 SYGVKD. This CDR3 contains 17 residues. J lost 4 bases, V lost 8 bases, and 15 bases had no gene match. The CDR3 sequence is CAIGDRPGLALTGELFF. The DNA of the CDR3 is TGTGCCATCGGGGATAGACCCGGACTAGCCCTCACCGGGGAGCTGTTTTTT.

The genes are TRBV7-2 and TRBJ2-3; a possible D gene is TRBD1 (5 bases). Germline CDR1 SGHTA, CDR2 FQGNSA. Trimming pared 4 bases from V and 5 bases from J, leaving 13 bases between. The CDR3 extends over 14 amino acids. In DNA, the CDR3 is TGTGCCAGCAGCTCTCCGCAGGGAAAAGATACGCAGTATTTT. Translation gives CASSSPQGKDTQYF.

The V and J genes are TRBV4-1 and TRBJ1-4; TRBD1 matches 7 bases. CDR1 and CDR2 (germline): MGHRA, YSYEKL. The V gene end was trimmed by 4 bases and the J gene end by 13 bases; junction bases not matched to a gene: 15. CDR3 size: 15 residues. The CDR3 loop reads CASSRDRAVGIGLFF. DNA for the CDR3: TGCGCCAGCAGCCGAGACAGGGCCGTCGGTATTGGACTGTTTTTT.

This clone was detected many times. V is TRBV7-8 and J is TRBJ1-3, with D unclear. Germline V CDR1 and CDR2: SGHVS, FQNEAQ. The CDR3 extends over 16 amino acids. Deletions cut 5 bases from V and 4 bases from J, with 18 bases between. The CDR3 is CASSRSYSLAGNTIYF. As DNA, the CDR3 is TGTGCCAGCAGCCGTTCCTACAGTCTGGCCGGAAACACCATATATTTT.

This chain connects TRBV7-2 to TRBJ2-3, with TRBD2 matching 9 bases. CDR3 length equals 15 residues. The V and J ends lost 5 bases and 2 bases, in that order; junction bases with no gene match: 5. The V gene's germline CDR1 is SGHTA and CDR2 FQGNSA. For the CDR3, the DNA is TGTGCCAGCAGCCGCCTAGCGGGGCCCACAGATACGCAGTATTTT. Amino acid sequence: CASSRLAGPTDTQYF.

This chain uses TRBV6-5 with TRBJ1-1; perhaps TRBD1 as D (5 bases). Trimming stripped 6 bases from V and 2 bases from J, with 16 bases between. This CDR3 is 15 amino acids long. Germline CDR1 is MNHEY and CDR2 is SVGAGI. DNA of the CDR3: TGTGCCAGCAGATCACGGGGGTTTTTTAACACTGAAGCTTTCTTT. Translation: CASRSRGFFNTEAFF.

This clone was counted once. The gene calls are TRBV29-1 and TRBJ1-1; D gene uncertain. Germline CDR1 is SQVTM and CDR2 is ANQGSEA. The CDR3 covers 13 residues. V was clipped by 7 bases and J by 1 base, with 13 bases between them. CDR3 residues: CSAFTDENTEAFF. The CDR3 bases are TGCAGCGCATTTACAGATGAGAACACTGAAGCTTTCTTT.

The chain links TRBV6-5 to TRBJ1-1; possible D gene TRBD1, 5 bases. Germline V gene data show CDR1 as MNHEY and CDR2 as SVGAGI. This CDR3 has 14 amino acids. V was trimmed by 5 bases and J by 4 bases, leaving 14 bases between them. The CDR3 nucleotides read TGTGCCAGCAGTCAATCCAGGGAACGCACTGAAGCTTTCTTT. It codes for CASSQSRERTEAFF.

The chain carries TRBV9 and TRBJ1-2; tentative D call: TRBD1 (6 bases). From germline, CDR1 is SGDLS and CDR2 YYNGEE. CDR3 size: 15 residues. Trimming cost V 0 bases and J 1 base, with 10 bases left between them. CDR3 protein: CASSVGTAFNYGYTF. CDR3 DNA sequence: TGTGCCAGCAGCGTAGGGACAGCTTTTAACTATGGCTACACCTTC.

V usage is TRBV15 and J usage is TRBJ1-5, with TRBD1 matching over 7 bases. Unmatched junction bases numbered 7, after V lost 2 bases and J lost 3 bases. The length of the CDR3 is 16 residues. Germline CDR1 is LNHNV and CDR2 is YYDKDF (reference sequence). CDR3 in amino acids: CATSRHSDRDNQPQHF. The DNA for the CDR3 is TGTGCCACCAGCAGACACTCCGACAGGGACAATCAGCCCCAGCATTTT.

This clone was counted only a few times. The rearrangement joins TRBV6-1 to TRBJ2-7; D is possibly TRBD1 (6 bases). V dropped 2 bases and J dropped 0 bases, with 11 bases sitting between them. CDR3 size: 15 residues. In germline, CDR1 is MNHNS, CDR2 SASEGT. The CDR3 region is CASSETPGASYEQYF. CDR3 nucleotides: TGTGCCAGCAGTGAAACCCCAGGGGCCTCCTACGAGCAGTACTTC.

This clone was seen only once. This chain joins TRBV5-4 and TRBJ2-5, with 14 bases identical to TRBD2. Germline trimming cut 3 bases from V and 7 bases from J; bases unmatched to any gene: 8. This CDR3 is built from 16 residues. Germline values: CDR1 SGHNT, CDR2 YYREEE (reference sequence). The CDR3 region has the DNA TGTGCCAGCAGCTATATGACTAGCGGGAGGGCGGGGACCCAGTACTTC. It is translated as CASSYMTSGRAGTQYF.

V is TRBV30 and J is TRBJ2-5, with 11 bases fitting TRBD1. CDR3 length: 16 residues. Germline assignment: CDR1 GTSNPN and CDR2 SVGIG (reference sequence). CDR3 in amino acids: CARGQGAPNYQETQYF. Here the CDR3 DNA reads TGTGCACGCGGACAGGGGGCACCCAATTACCAAGAGACCCAGTACTTC.